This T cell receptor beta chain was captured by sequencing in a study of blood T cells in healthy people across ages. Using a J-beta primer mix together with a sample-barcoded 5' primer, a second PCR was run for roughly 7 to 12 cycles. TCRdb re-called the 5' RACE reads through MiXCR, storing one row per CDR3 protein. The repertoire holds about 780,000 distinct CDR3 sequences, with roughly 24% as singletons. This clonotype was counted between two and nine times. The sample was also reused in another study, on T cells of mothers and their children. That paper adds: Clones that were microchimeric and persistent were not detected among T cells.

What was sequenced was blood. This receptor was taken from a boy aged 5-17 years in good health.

The CDR3 DNA follows: TGTGCCAGCAGCTTAACACGAGGACTAGCGGGGGGGGAAGAGCAGTTCTTC. It translates to CASSLTRGLAGGEEQFF. The V and J genes are TRBV7-3 and TRBJ2-1; 15 nucleotides line up with TRBD2. Germline V gene lookup returns CDR1 SGHTA and CDR2 FQGTGA. This CDR3 spans 17 amino acids. V shed 0 bases and J 10 bases; nucleotides not matched to a gene: 7.